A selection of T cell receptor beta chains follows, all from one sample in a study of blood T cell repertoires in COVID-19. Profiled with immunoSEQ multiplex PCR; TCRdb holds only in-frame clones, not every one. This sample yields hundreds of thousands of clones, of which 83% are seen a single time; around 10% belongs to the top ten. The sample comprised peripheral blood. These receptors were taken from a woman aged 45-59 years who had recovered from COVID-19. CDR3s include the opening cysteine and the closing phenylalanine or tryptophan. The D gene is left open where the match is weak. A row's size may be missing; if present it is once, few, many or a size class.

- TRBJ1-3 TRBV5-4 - TGTGCCAGCAGCGTCGCAGGGGCTGGAAACACCATATATTTT CASSVAGAGNTIYF
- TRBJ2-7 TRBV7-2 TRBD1 TGTGCCAGCAGCTTGGAACCCGGGACAGGGGGTCGTCAGGAGCAGTACTTC CASSLEPGTGGRQEQYF
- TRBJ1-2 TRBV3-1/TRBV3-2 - TGTGCCAGCAGCCAAGGTCCGGGGTATGGCTACACCTTC CASSQGPGYGYTF
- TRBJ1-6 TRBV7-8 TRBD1 TGTGCCAGCAGCCAATTAGGGACAGGCGGATCACCCCTCCACTTT CASSQLGTGGSPLHF
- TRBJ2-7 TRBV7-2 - TGTGCCAGCAGCACACAGGGTAGCTACGAGCAGTACTTC CASSTQGSYEQYF
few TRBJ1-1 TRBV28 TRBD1 TGTGCCAGCAGTCCGACAGGGGGCGCGGGGAACACTGAAGCTTTCTTT CASSPTGGAGNTEAFF
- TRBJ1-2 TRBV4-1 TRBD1 TGCGCCAGCAGCCAAGATTCAGGGGGGAACTATGGCTACACCTTC CASSQDSGGNYGYTF
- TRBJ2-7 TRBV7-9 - TGTGCCAGCAGCTTGGGCACCTACGAGCAGTACTTC CASSLGTYEQYF
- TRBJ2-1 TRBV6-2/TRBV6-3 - TGTGCCAGCAGTTCTCTGCCGTCTATCACCCCACAGGGTGAGCAGTTCTTC CASSSLPSITPQGEQFF
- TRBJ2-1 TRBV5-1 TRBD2 TGCGCCAGCAGTCCGAGCGGGAATTACAATGAGCAGTTCTTC CASSPSGNYNEQFF
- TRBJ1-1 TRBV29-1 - TGCAGCGTGGTTATAGGTCCCTCAGGCACTGAAGCTTTCTTT CSVVIGPSGTEAFF
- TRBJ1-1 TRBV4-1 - TGCGCCAGCAGGCCTAACGACTCCAAAGACACTGAAGCTTTCTTT CASRPNDSKDTEAFF
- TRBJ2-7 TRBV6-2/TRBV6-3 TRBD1 TGTGCCAGCAGTTTCCCGACAGGGATACCCCTCTCCTACGAGCAGTACTTC CASSFPTGIPLSYEQYF
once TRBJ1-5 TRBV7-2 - TGTGCCAGCAGCTTCCAGGGATGGAGCAATCAGCCCCAGCATTTT CASSFQGWSNQPQHF
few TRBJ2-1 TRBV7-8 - TGTGCCAGCAGCTCGGCAGGGGTGGTGGGTCACAATGAGCAGTTCTTC CASSSAGVVGHNEQFF
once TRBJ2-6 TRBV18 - TGTGCCAGCTCACCCACAGGGACCTCTGGGGCCAACGTCCTGACTTTC CASSPTGTSGANVLTF
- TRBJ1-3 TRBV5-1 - TGCGCCAGCAGCCTTCTCCCCCCTGTCGGGGGCTCTGGAAACACCATATATTTT CASSLLPPVGGSGNTIYF
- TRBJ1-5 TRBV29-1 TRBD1 TGCAGCGTTTTAGGACAGGGGGGAGGATACAATCAGCCCCAGCATTTT CSVLGQGGGYNQPQHF
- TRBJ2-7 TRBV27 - TGTGCCAGCAGTTTCACAGGGCTGCCCGAGCAGTACTTC CASSFTGLPEQYF
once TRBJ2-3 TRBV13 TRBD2 TGTGCCAGCAGCTTAAGGGGAGGGCCAGGGGATACGCAGTATTTT CASSLRGGPGDTQYF
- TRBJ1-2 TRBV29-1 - TGCAGCGTTGAAGAGGGACTCACTAACTATGGCTACACCTTC CSVEEGLTNYGYTF
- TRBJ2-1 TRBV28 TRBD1 TGTGCCAGCAGTTCCTCCGGGACAGGCTCCTTTCATGAGCAGTTCTTC CASSSSGTGSFHEQFF
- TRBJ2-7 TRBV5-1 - TGCGCCAGCAGCACTAAACCGGGACACTTAGGGGAGCAGTACTTC CASSTKPGHLGEQYF
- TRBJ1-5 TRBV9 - TGTGCCAGCAGCGTAGGGGCAGAACTTGGGCAGCTTGGTCAGCCCCAGCATTTT CASSVGAELGQLGQPQHF
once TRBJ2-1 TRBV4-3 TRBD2 TGCGCCAGCAGCCAAGGTACTAGCGGGGGAAATGAGCAGTTCTTC CASSQGTSGGNEQFF
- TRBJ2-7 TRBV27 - TGTGCCAGCAGTTTAAACGGGATATGGGCCGTTGAACAGTACTTC CASSLNGIWAVEQYF
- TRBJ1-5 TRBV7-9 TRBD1 TGTGCCAGCAGCTTATCAGGGGGCGGCAATCAGCCCCAGCATTTT CASSLSGGGNQPQHF
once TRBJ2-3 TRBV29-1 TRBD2 TGCAGCGGACGGGAGGGCCCAGATACGCAGTATTTT CSGREGPDTQYF
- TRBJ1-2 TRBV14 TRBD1 TGTGCCAGCAGCTTAACAAGGGACAGACCTAACTATGGCTACACCTTC CASSLTRDRPNYGYTF
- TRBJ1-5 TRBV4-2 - TGTGCCAGCAGCCCGGAGCGGGTTGTCGCAGGGCAGCCCCAGCATTTT CASSPERVVAGQPQHF
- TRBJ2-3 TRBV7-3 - TGTGCCAGCAGCTTAGGTCCTACGGATACGCAGTATTTT CASSLGPTDTQYF